Given below is one T cell receptor (beta chain) in context. TCRdb processed the 5' RACE reads again and assigns one entry to each CDR3 protein, with no DNA. The ten most abundant clones cover over 5.5% of a sample with some 300,000 distinct CDR3 sequences. The data stem from a study of monozygotic twins with inflammatory bowel disease. This CDR3 has 16 residues. This chain connects TRBV12-3 or TRBV12-4 to TRBJ2-1; the TCRdb call, TRBD1, lacks DNA for checking. The sample comprised blood. The TCR was taken from a human donor with ulcerative colitis or Crohn's disease, or a healthy co-twin of an affected twin (not recorded which). CDR3 in amino acids: CASSFPEGGSYNEQFF.